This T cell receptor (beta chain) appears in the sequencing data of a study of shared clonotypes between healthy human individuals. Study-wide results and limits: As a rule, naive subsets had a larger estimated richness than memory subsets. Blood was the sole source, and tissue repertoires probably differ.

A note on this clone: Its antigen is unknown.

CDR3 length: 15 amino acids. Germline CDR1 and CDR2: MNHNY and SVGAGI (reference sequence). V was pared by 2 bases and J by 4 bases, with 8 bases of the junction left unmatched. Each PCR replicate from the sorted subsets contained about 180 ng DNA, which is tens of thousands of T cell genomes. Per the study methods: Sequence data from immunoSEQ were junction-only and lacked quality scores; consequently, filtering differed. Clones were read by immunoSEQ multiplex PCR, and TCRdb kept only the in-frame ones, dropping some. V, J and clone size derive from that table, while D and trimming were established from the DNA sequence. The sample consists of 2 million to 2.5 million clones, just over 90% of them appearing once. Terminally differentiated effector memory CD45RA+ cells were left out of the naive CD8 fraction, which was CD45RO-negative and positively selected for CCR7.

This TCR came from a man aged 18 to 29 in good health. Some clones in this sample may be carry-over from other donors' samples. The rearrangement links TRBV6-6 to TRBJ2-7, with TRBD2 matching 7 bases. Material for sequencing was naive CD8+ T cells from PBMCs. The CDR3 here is CASSYGDYFMYEQYF. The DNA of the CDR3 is TGTGCCAGCAGTTACGGGGACTACTTCATGTACGAGCAGTACTTC.